This record concerns one T cell receptor (beta chain) sequence. This entry is derived from a study of T cells after yellow fever vaccination. Points from the study as a whole: At 96% for CD4 and 75% to 90% for CD8, most primary-vaccination clones showed up again after the booster. The bulk population could contribute abundant contaminating clonotypes to FACS-sorted repertoires.

Researchers made TCR cDNA using 5'RACE template switching, and this step added a universal primer site and UMIs. MiXCR was run by TCRdb on the 5' RACE reads, yielding one entry per CDR3 protein. The sample holds around 60,000 distinct CDR3 sequences, approximately 6.1% seen once. The length of the CDR3 is 12 residues. Germline CDR1 SGHTA, CDR2 FQGNSA. V dropped 5 bases and J dropped 3 bases, with 5 bases sitting between them. This specimen was PBMCs, either bulk or a sorted T-cell subset (CD4+, CD8+, memory, or dextramer-sorted; not recorded which), taken on the day of the yellow fever booster vaccination. The genes are TRBV7-2 and TRBJ1-5; D is unresolved. This TCR was recovered from a man aged 18 to 30 who received the YFV17D yellow fever vaccine. The CDR3 sequence is CASSTYNQPQHF. The CDR3 DNA follows: TGTGCCAGCAGCACCTACAATCAGCCCCAGCATTTT.